These 30 T cell receptor beta chains share one sample of origin, sequenced in a study of T cell changes during pregnancy in multiple sclerosis. Assay used: immunoSEQ multiplex PCR; TCRdb lists only in-frame clones, some missing. The profile shows 74,000 or so clones, around 94% of them singletons. Sequencing used CD4+ T cells from peripheral blood mononuclear cells, obtained before pregnancy. The receptors derive from a female donor with multiple sclerosis, enrolled in a pregnancy study.

The CDR3 DNA reads as TGTGCCAGCAGCTCTCAGGGGGCTACAGATACGCAGTATTTT. Translating gives CASSSQGATDTQYF. This chain connects TRBV5-4 to TRBJ2-3; 8 bases align to TRBD1. The junction had 3 bases not matched to a gene; V was cut back by 3 bases and J by 3 bases. This CDR3 contains 14 residues. Germline V gives CDR1 SGHNT, CDR2 YYREEE (reference sequence).

The chain recombines TRBV7-3 with TRBJ2-1, with D possibly being TRBD2 (7 bases). The CDR3 is 15 amino acids. CDR1 and CDR2 (germline): SGHTA, FQGTGA. Trimming took 5 bases from V and 7 from J, leaving 18 bases between them. The chain's CDR3 is CASSIVGGDVNEQFF. For the CDR3, the DNA is TGTGCCAGCAGCATTGTAGGGGGGGACGTGAATGAGCAGTTCTTC.

The chain links TRBV9 to TRBJ2-3; TRBD1 might be the D (6 bases). The CDR3 has 14 residues. Germline CDR1 reads SGDLS; CDR2 reads YYNGEE. With 0 bases removed from V and 7 bases from J, the gap between germline ends came to 12 bases. CDR3 residues: CASSVGDTKYTQYF. DNA of the CDR3: TGTGCCAGCAGCGTAGGGGACACGAAATATACGCAGTATTTT.

The rearrangement links TRBV30 to TRBJ1-2, with 8 bases lining up with TRBD1. The CDR3 is made up of 11 amino acids. After removal of 5 bases from V and 8 bases from J, the junction contained 4 bases not matched to a gene. Germline assignment: CDR1 GTSNPN and CDR2 SVGIG (reference sequence). The CDR3 loop is CAWRTGLGYTF. The DNA for the CDR3 is TGTGCCTGGCGGACAGGGTTAGGCTACACCTTC.

V and J are TRBV29-1 and TRBJ2-4, with 8 nucleotides matching TRBD1. CDR1 is SQVTM and CDR2 is ANQGSEA in the germline V gene. Trimming at V came to 4 bases and at J to 4 bases, leaving 3 bases not matched to a gene. CDR3 length: 13 residues. Here the CDR3 reads CSVARQGKNIQYF. The CDR3 DNA reads as TGCAGCGTTGCCCGACAGGGGAAAAACATTCAGTACTTC.

This clone was recorded many times. The chain joins TRBV7-6 to TRBJ2-7, with TRBD2 matching over 9 bases. V was clipped by 1 base and J by 6 bases; unmatched bases: 7. The germline V gene has CDR1 SGHVS and CDR2 FNYEAQ. This CDR3 is built from 15 residues. The CDR3 DNA follows: TGTGCCAGCAGCTTAGGGCTAGCGGGAAACCCCGAGCAGTACTTC. Encoded protein: CASSLGLAGNPEQYF.

The V call is TRBV7-6, the J call TRBJ1-1, with TRBD1 identical over 8 bases. Germline CDR1 reads SGHVS; CDR2 reads FNYEAQ. This CDR3 spans 14 amino acids. V lost 5 bases and J lost 1; bases outside the gene matches: 3. CDR3 region: CASSTQGANTEAFF. CDR3 sequence (DNA): TGTGCCAGCAGCACTCAGGGGGCGAACACTGAAGCTTTCTTT.

This clone was detected only once. The J gene is TRBJ1-1, the V gene TRBV19; D remains ambiguous. Looked up from germline, CDR1 is LNHDA and CDR2 is SQIVND (reference sequence). The CDR3 extends over 13 amino acids. V lost 0 bases and J 2 bases, leaving 4 bases between the germline ends. DNA for the CDR3: TGTGCCAGTAGTATAGATCTAAACACTGAAGCTTTCTTT. It translates to CASSIDLNTEAFF.

The V and J genes are TRBV28 and TRBJ1-1; D ambiguous. CDR1 and CDR2 from the germline V gene are MDHEN and SYDVKM. V shed 6 bases and J shed 5 bases, with 16 bases lying between them. The CDR3 is 14 amino acids. For the CDR3, the DNA is TGTGCCAGCAGCTCCGGCGCGGTGGGTACTGAAGCTTTCTTT. Its translation: CASSSGAVGTEAFF.

V gene TRBV7-2 combines with J gene TRBJ2-1, with TRBD1 matching over 9 bases. The CDR3 runs 16 residues. Germline lookup yields CDR1 SGHTA and CDR2 FQGNSA. V shed 2 bases and J 9 bases; nucleotides not matched to a gene: 11. The CDR3 here is CASSLSLGDRVGEQFF. The CDR3 coding sequence is TGTGCCAGCAGCTTATCTCTCGGGGACAGGGTAGGTGAGCAGTTCTTC. The full variable domain, with the rest looked up from reference TRBV7-2 and TRBJ2-1, is GAGVSQSPSNKVTEKGKDVELRCDPISGHTALYWYRQSLGQGLEFLIYFQGNSAPDKSGLPSDRFSAERTGGSVSTLTIQRTQQEDSAVYLCASSLSLGDRVGEQFFGPGTRLTVL.

This clone has more than one count but fewer than ten. The rearrangement joins TRBV20-1 to TRBJ1-1; D is uncertain. V was pared by 0 bases and J by 7 bases, with 6 bases between. This CDR3 has 11 amino acids. From germline, CDR1 is DFQATT and CDR2 SNEGSKA (reference sequence). CDR3 nucleotides: TGCAGTGCTAGAGAGGACTTTGAAGCTTTCTTT. It yields the protein CSAREDFEAFF.

V and J are TRBV5-5 and TRBJ1-4; weak D call: TRBD1 (5 bases). Trimming took 4 bases from V and 7 from J, leaving 17 bases between them. Germline CDR1 SGHKS, CDR2 YYEKEE (reference sequence). The CDR3 is 15 residues long. Here the CDR3 DNA reads TGTGCCAGCAGCCCCCTAGGGAGGGGCGGTGAAAAACTGTTTTTT. Its translation is CASSPLGRGGEKLFF.

This clone has just one count. The chain is built from TRBV7-9 and TRBJ2-1; D not certain. This CDR3 is 13 amino acids long. Per the germline V gene, CDR1 is SEHNR and CDR2 is FQNEAQ (reference sequence). V dropped 3 bases and J dropped 0 bases, with 3 bases sitting between them. CDR3 coding DNA: TGTGCCAGCAGCTTGAGCTCCTACAATGAGCAGTTCTTC. Translation: CASSLSSYNEQFF. Full variable domain (outside the CDR3, taken from reference TRBV7-9 and TRBJ2-1): DTGVSQNPRHKITKRGQNVTFRCDPISEHNRLYWYRQTLGQGPEFLTYFQNEAQLEKSRLLSDRFSAERPKGSFSTLEIQRTEQGDSAMYLCASSLSSYNEQFFGPGTRLTVL.

The chain links TRBV18 to TRBJ1-2; 8 bases fit TRBD1. This CDR3 region has 16 residues. V was pared by 0 bases and J by 8 bases, with 11 bases of the junction left unmatched. The germline CDR1 and CDR2 sequences are KGHSH and LQKENI. CDR3 coding DNA: TGTGCCAGCTCACCACCGTCCGTCAAGACAGGGGAAGGCTACACCTTC. This translates into CASSPPSVKTGEGYTF. Full variable domain (rest looked up from reference TRBV18 and TRBJ1-2): NAGVMQNPRHLVRRRGQEARLRCSPMKGHSHVYWYRQLPEEGLKFMVYLQKENIIDESGMPKERFSAEFPKEGPSILRIQQVVRGDSAAYFCASSPPSVKTGEGYTFGSGTRLTVV.

The chain carries TRBV5-5 and TRBJ1-6, with D possibly TRBD1 on 5 matching bases. The CDR3 sequence is 15 residues long. Germline CDR1 SGHKS, CDR2 YYEKEE (reference sequence). Between the trimmed V and J ends, which lost 6 bases and 7 bases, there was a span of 17 bases. CDR3 region: CASTETTVRNSPLHF. The CDR3 coding sequence is TGTGCCAGCACCGAAACGACAGTTCGCAATTCACCCCTCCACTTT.

The chain uses TRBV6-1 and TRBJ1-2; D unresolved. V was clipped by 1 base and J by 0 bases, with 9 bases between them. The CDR3 loop spans 15 amino acids. Germline V gene lookup returns CDR1 MNHNS and CDR2 SASEGT. The CDR3 loop reads CASSEVRGANYGYTF. CDR3 nucleotide sequence: TGTGCCAGCAGTGAAGTAAGAGGAGCTAACTATGGCTACACCTTC.

The CDR3 protein is CASSLGQVGETQYF. DNA of the CDR3: TGTGCCAGCAGCTTAGGACAGGTCGGGGAGACCCAGTACTTC. J is TRBJ2-5 and V is TRBV7-9, with D perhaps TRBD1 (6 bases). Germline V CDR1 and CDR2: SEHNR, FQNEAQ (reference sequence). The ends were cut back, 1 base at V and 5 bases at J, with 11 bases in the middle. The CDR3 runs 14 residues.

The CDR3 sequence is CASSFGTGGTDTQYF. DNA for the CDR3: TGTGCCAGCAGCTTCGGGACAGGGGGCACAGATACGCAGTATTTT. The chain carries TRBV5-4 and TRBJ2-3; TRBD1 agrees at 10 bases. Trimming cost V 2 bases and J 1 base; bases outside gene matches: 1. The V gene's germline CDR1 is SGHNT and CDR2 YYREEE (reference sequence). This CDR3 contains 15 residues.

The chain employs TRBV6-5 and TRBJ2-5; 8 positions agree with TRBD2. Germline V gene lookup returns CDR1 MNHEY and CDR2 SVGAGI. The ends lost 2 bases at V and 5 bases at J; junction bases unmatched: 7. This CDR3 contains 15 residues. CDR3 nucleotide sequence: TGTGCCAGCAGTTACGATGGGACTAGTGGCGAGACCCAGTACTTC. It yields the protein CASSYDGTSGETQYF.

This chain links TRBV7-2 with TRBJ1-3; D perhaps matches TRBD1 (5 bases). This CDR3 has 16 residues. Trimming took 3 bases from V and 1 from J, leaving 13 bases between them. From germline, CDR1 is SGHTA and CDR2 FQGNSA. The CDR3 DNA sequence: TGTGCCAGCAGCTTGTCAGGGCCTCGGTCTGGAAACACCATATATTTT. Protein sequence: CASSLSGPRSGNTIYF.

The genes are TRBV5-1 and TRBJ2-5, with 8 nucleotides matching TRBD1. The CDR3 totals 18 residues. After removal of 1 base from V and 5 bases from J, the junction contained 16 bases not matched to a gene. Germline V gives CDR1 SGHRS, CDR2 YFSETQ. The CDR3 spells CASSLSAGRTGSRETQYF. DNA for the CDR3: TGCGCCAGCAGCTTGTCCGCGGGGCGGACAGGGTCCCGGGAGACCCAGTACTTC.

The chain joins TRBV19 to TRBJ1-1, with 8 bases identical to TRBD1. The V gene's germline CDR1 is LNHDA and CDR2 SQIVND (reference sequence). Trimming at V came to 7 bases and at J to 6 bases, leaving 7 bases not matched to a gene. The CDR3 is made up of 13 amino acids. CDR3 nucleotides: TGTGCCAGTAAAAGGCCAGGGGGCGCTGAAGCTTTCTTT. The encoded protein is CASKRPGGAEAFF.

The chain uses TRBV18 and TRBJ1-1; 8 nucleotides match TRBD1. Trimming cost V 3 bases and J 1 base; bases outside gene matches: 16. CDR1 is KGHSH, CDR2 LQKENI, per germline. The CDR3 is 19 residues long. The CDR3 loop reads CASSPTFYPKDRENTEAFF. CDR3 nucleotides: TGTGCCAGCTCACCGACTTTCTATCCGAAGGACAGGGAGAACACTGAAGCTTTCTTT.

The genes are TRBV5-6 and TRBJ2-3; D perhaps matches TRBD1 (7 bases). V lost 0 bases and J lost 11, with 13 bases in between. The germline V gene encodes CDR1 SGHDT and CDR2 YYEEEE. This CDR3 comprises 13 residues. CDR3 DNA: TGTGCCAGCAGCTTGGCCGGGCAGGGGGGGCAGTATTTT. This codes for CASSLAGQGGQYF. The full variable domain, rest sourced from reference TRBV5-6 and TRBJ2-3, is DAGVTQSPTHLIKTRGQQVTLRCSPKSGHDTVSWYQQALGQGPQFIFQYYEEEERQRGNFPDRFSGHQFPNYSSELNVNALLLGDSALYLCASSLAGQGGQYFGPGTRLTVL.

This sequence joins TRBV27 and TRBJ1-1, with TRBD1 identical over 8 bases. Losses at the gene ends were 6 bases for V and 6 bases for J; bases not matched to a gene: 12. Germline loops: CDR1 MNHEY, CDR2 SMNVEV (reference sequence). The CDR3 covers 15 residues. The CDR3 DNA is TGTGCCAGCAGGGCTACTCGACAGGGGAGGTCTGAAGCTTTCTTT. This translates into CASRATRQGRSEAFF.

V is TRBV13 and J is TRBJ2-2; 8 positions match TRBD2. V gave up 5 bases and J gave up 1 base; unmatched junction bases: 9. The CDR3 spans 17 residues. Germline assignment: CDR1 PRHDT and CDR2 FYEKMQ (reference sequence). The chain's CDR3 is CASSPWSSGRNTGELFF. CDR3 nucleotide sequence: TGTGCCAGCAGCCCATGGTCCAGCGGGAGGAACACCGGGGAGCTGTTTTTT.

This chain connects TRBV7-2 to TRBJ1-5, with D perhaps TRBD1 (6 bases). Germline V gene data show CDR1 as SGHTA and CDR2 as FQGNSA. Trimming removed 1 base from V and 7 bases from J, with 11 bases in between. This CDR3 spans 14 amino acids. Here the CDR3 reads CASSLGGGMQPQHF. The DNA for the CDR3 is TGTGCCAGCAGCTTAGGAGGGGGAATGCAGCCCCAGCATTTT.

The J gene is TRBJ1-1, the V gene TRBV9, with D unresolved. The germline CDR1 and CDR2 sequences are SGDLS and YYNGEE. Trimming stripped 1 base from V and 1 base from J, with 5 bases between. The CDR3 totals 13 residues. The CDR3 DNA sequence: TGTGCCAGCAGCGTAATCAGGAACACTGAAGCTTTCTTT. Its protein is CASSVIRNTEAFF.

The chain is built from TRBV4-2 and TRBJ2-1; 10 nucleotides align to TRBD2. Germline loops: CDR1 LGHNA, CDR2 YNFKEQ. The CDR3 totals 16 residues. J gave up 3 bases and V 6 bases, and 8 bases lay outside the gene matches. This CDR3 reads CASSPSAGGLYNEQFF. Written as DNA, the CDR3 is TGTGCCAGCAGTCCATCAGCGGGGGGGCTCTACAATGAGCAGTTCTTC.

The V and J genes are TRBV25-1 and TRBJ2-7, with D possibly being TRBD2 (5 bases). CDR3 length: 13 amino acids. The V and J ends lost 4 bases and 3 bases respectively, with 10 bases between them. The germline gives CDR1 MGHDK, CDR2 SYGVNS. The CDR3: CASSGAGLYEQYF. The CDR3 coding sequence is TGTGCCAGCAGTGGGGCGGGCCTCTACGAGCAGTACTTC.